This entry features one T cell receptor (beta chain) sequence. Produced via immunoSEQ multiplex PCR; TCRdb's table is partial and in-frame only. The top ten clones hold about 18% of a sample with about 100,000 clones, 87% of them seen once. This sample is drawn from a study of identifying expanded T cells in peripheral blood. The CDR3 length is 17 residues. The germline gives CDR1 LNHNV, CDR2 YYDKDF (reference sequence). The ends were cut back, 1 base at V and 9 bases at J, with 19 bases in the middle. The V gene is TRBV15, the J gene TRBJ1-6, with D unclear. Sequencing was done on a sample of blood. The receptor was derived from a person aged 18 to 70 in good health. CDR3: CATSRGAYKRAVSPLHF. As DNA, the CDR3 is TGTGCCACCAGCAGAGGGGCTTACAAAAGGGCCGTTTCACCCCTCCACTTT.